This entry lists 27 T cell receptor beta chains sequenced from one sample in a study of cytomegalovirus exposure and HLA in healthy donors. PCR was performed using 60 Vbeta and 13 Jbeta primers. Only in-frame clones appear in the TCRdb table, and some are missing; sequencing was by immunoSEQ multiplex PCR. The data show 130,000 to 150,000 clones, approximately 80% seen once. The sequencing sample was made of PBMCs. The origin of the receptors is a male donor in good health and CMV-seronegative.

V is TRBV5-3 and J is TRBJ1-5, with 11 bases fitting TRBD1. TRBV5-3 is noted as an ORF with a role that remains uncertain. V lost 4 bases to trimming and J lost 0 bases; unmatched junction nucleotides: 12. CDR3 length: 19 amino acids. This chain's CDR3 is CARSLSRDRGFPSNQPQHF. The CDR3 DNA reads as TGTGCCAGAAGCCTTTCCCGGGACAGGGGGTTCCCTAGCAATCAGCCCCAGCATTTT.

The chain employs TRBV5-1 and TRBJ2-2; 13 bases are shared with TRBD2. Germline CDR1 and CDR2: SGHRS and YFSETQ. Unmatched junction bases numbered 3, after V lost 4 bases and J lost 6 bases. The CDR3 is made up of 15 amino acids. CDR3 DNA sequence: TGCGCCAGCAGCCGACTAGCGGGGGGAGCCGGGGAGCTGTTTTTT. As protein: CASSRLAGGAGELFF.

V gene TRBV6-5 combines with J gene TRBJ1-2; D is unresolved. The CDR3 is 14 residues long. V lost 6 bases and J 4 bases, leaving 15 bases between the germline ends. Per germline, CDR1 MNHEY and CDR2 SVGAGI. This CDR3 is CASSSPGRLYGYTF. The CDR3, as DNA: TGTGCCAGCAGCTCCCCTGGGCGTCTCTATGGCTACACCTTC.

The J gene is TRBJ1-2, the V gene TRBV7-9, with unresolved D. This CDR3 comprises 15 residues. The germline V and J ends were trimmed by 1 base and 4 bases, with 13 bases remaining between them. The germline gives CDR1 SEHNR, CDR2 FQNEAQ (reference sequence). The CDR3 DNA is TGTGCCAGCAGCTTAGGGGTGGCACTACTCTATGGCTACACCTTC. As protein: CASSLGVALLYGYTF.

V is TRBV19 and J is TRBJ1-6; 8 bases align to TRBD1. In germline, CDR1 is LNHDA, CDR2 SQIVND (reference sequence). The trim removed 4 bases at V and 7 bases at J, leaving 0 bases unmatched. CDR3 length equals 13 residues. The CDR3 sequence: CASSRQGNSPLHF. Written as DNA, the CDR3 is TGTGCCAGTAGTAGACAGGGGAATTCACCCCTCCACTTT.

The chain employs TRBV19 and TRBJ1-2; 7 bases line up with TRBD1. Germline CDR1 LNHDA, CDR2 SQIVND (reference sequence). There are 12 residues in the CDR3. V gave up 5 bases and J gave up 9 bases; unmatched junction bases: 6. CDR3 nucleotides: TGTGCCAGTAGTTTGACAGGGAACAGCTACACCTTC. Protein sequence: CASSLTGNSYTF. The entire variable domain, with the rest obtained from reference TRBV19 and TRBJ1-2, is as follows: DGGITQSPKYLFRKEGQNVTLSCEQNLNHDAMYWYRQDPGQGLRLIYYSQIVNDFQKGDIAEGYSVSREKKESFPLTVTSAQKNPTAFYLCASSLTGNSYTFGSGTRLTVV.

This chain links TRBV2 with TRBJ1-2; D gene unclear. Between the trimmed V and J ends, which lost 4 bases and 5 bases, there was a span of 5 bases. Germline CDR1 reads SNHLY; CDR2 reads FYNNEI. The CDR3 spans 11 residues. The CDR3 sequence is CASSANYGYTF. The DNA of the CDR3 is TGTGCCAGCAGTGCCAATTATGGCTACACCTTC. Full variable domain (rest looked up from reference TRBV2 and TRBJ1-2): EPEVTQTPSHQVTQMGQEVILRCVPISNHLYFYWYRQILGQKVEFLVSFYNNEISEKSEIFDDQFSVERPDGSNFTLKIRSTKLEDSAMYFCASSANYGYTFGSGTRLTVV.

The rearrangement uses TRBV30 and TRBJ1-2; 9 positions match TRBD1. The CDR3 consists of 14 residues. The germline V gene has CDR1 GTSNPN and CDR2 SVGIG (reference sequence). V dropped 4 bases and J dropped 2; count of bases not matched to a gene: 5. The CDR3 here is CAWTAGQGNYGYTF. The CDR3 DNA reads TGTGCCTGGACCGCCGGACAGGGGAACTATGGCTACACCTTC.

The V gene is TRBV29-1, the J gene TRBJ2-5; TRBD1 matches 10 bases. The closer fit of TRBJ2-7 to the DNA end suggests the J call may be wrong. Germline values: CDR1 SQVTM, CDR2 ANQGSEA. The CDR3 spans 17 residues. CDR3 protein: CSVEVIPGTGDPYEQYF. The CDR3 bases are TGCAGCGTTGAAGTTATTCCCGGGACAGGGGACCCCTACGAGCAGTACTTC.

V gene TRBV2 combines with J gene TRBJ2-6; no definite D call. V shed 6 bases and J shed 1 base, with 10 bases lying between them. The CDR3 loop spans 15 amino acids. Per the germline V gene, CDR1 is SNHLY and CDR2 is FYNNEI. DNA for the CDR3: TGTGCCAGCAGGACATTTCAGTCTGGGGCCAACGTCCTGACTTTC. Its protein is CASRTFQSGANVLTF.

This chain uses TRBV7-3 with TRBJ2-7; TRBD2 agrees at 15 bases. CDR3 length: 16 residues. After removal of 2 bases from V and 4 bases from J, the junction contained 3 bases not matched to a gene. Germline V gene sequence: CDR1 SGHTA, CDR2 FQGTGA. The CDR3 sequence is CASSLPGLAGGYEQYF. CDR3 nucleotides: TGTGCCAGCAGCTTACCAGGACTAGCGGGGGGGTACGAGCAGTACTTC.

The chain is built from TRBV6-5 and TRBJ1-3; 7 nucleotides agree with TRBD1. The CDR3 runs 14 residues. Germline V CDR1 and CDR2: MNHEY, SVGAGI. V trimming: 6 bases; J trimming: 2 bases; junction bases outside the gene matches: 4. The CDR3 region is CASSQDRAGNTIYF. CDR3 DNA sequence: TGTGCCAGCAGCCAAGACAGGGCTGGAAACACCATATATTTT.

The chain couples TRBV11-2 to TRBJ1-3, with D tentatively TRBD1 (5 bases). V lost 5 bases and J 4 bases, leaving 18 bases between the germline ends. Looked up from germline, CDR1 is SGHAT and CDR2 is FQNNGV. The CDR3 runs to 16 residues. The CDR3 nucleotides read TGTGCCAGCAGCCGGATGCTGGGGGGTGACGGAAACACCATATATTTT. Protein product: CASSRMLGGDGNTIYF.

J is TRBJ2-1 and V is TRBV6-4; 7 bases map to TRBD2. Per the germline V gene, CDR1 is MRHNA and CDR2 is SNTAGT. V shed 6 bases and J 9 bases; nucleotides not matched to a gene: 11. The CDR3 length is 14 residues. CDR3 sequence (DNA): TGTGCCAGCAGCGGGGGGACGGGGAATCTTGAGCAGTTCTTC. Protein sequence: CASSGGTGNLEQFF.

This clone was found once. The chain has TRBV5-1 and TRBJ2-7; 8 bases line up with TRBD1. V lost 2 bases to trimming and J lost 3 bases; unmatched junction nucleotides: 7. Germline V gives CDR1 SGHRS, CDR2 YFSETQ. The CDR3 has 15 residues. This CDR3 is CASSFPTGVYYEQYF. The CDR3 DNA reads as TGCGCCAGCAGCTTTCCGACAGGGGTCTACTACGAGCAGTACTTC.

V and J are TRBV7-3 and TRBJ1-1; no clear D. The CDR3 is 13 residues long. Per germline, CDR1 SGHTA and CDR2 FQGTGA. With 2 bases removed from V and 2 bases from J, the gap between germline ends came to 6 bases. CDR3 bases: TGTGCCAGCAGCTTACAGGCAAACACTGAAGCTTTCTTT. The encoded protein is CASSLQANTEAFF.

This chain joins TRBV6-5 and TRBJ2-3; 7 bases match TRBD2. With 5 bases clipped from V and 4 bases from J, the junction kept 6 bases outside the gene matches. The CDR3 covers 14 residues. The germline V gene has CDR1 MNHEY and CDR2 SVGAGI. The CDR3 coding sequence is TGTGCCAGCAGTCTGGGAGGGAGCGCAGATACGCAGTATTTT. It translates to CASSLGGSADTQYF.

The chain has TRBV5-1 and TRBJ2-5; no firm D call. Looked up from germline, CDR1 is SGHRS and CDR2 is YFSETQ. The CDR3 runs 11 residues. Trimming removed 4 bases from V and 2 bases from J, with 3 bases in between. CDR3 region: CASSLQETQYF. The CDR3 bases are TGCGCCAGCAGCCTACAAGAGACCCAGTACTTC.

This clone was recorded once. The genes are TRBV2 and TRBJ1-4; a weak D match, TRBD1 (6 bases). The CDR3 is made up of 14 amino acids. CDR1 is SNHLY, CDR2 FYNNEI, per germline. V was trimmed by 6 bases and J by 7 bases, leaving 15 bases between them. CDR3 DNA: TGTGCCAGCAGCCTCAGGGGTGAGGGTGAAAAACTGTTTTTT. Encoded protein: CASSLRGEGEKLFF.

The rearrangement links TRBV7-9 to TRBJ1-4; TRBD1 agrees at 8 bases. This CDR3 region has 14 residues. V was pared by 5 bases and J by 8 bases, with 7 bases of the junction left unmatched. Germline V gene data show CDR1 as SEHNR and CDR2 as FQNEAQ (reference sequence). The CDR3 loop reads CASSTRTGFEKLFF. CDR3 bases: TGTGCCAGCAGCACCAGGACAGGGTTCGAAAAACTGTTTTTT.

The DNA of the CDR3 is TGTGCCAGCAGTTTGTACGGGAGCAGGGAGCAGTACTTC. Translated: CASSLYGSREQYF. The J gene is TRBJ2-7, the V gene TRBV6-5, with D tentatively TRBD2 (6 bases). V was shortened by 4 bases and J by 7 bases, with 14 bases between the two germline ends. Germline CDR1 reads MNHEY; CDR2 reads SVGAGI. The CDR3 extends over 13 amino acids.

V gene TRBV5-6 combines with J gene TRBJ2-7; maybe TRBD2 (5 bases). CDR1 and CDR2 (germline): SGHDT, YYEEEE. CDR3 length equals 14 residues. V lost 0 bases and J lost 5, with 12 bases in between. DNA of the CDR3: TGTGCCAGCAGCTTGGACGCGGGCTTAAACGAGCAGTACTTC. Translated, it gives CASSLDAGLNEQYF.

This rearrangement joins TRBV7-9 to TRBJ2-7, with no clear D. The V gene's germline CDR1 is SEHNR and CDR2 FQNEAQ (reference sequence). The CDR3 covers 15 residues. The ends were cut back, 1 base at V and 5 bases at J, with 15 bases in the middle. CDR3 bases: TGTGCCAGCAGCTTAGTGGCAGCACGAGGCGACGAGCAGTACTTC. This encodes CASSLVAARGDEQYF.

This rearrangement joins TRBV9 to TRBJ2-1, with 11 bases matching TRBD2. V lost 1 base, J lost 3 bases, and 9 bases stayed unmatched. CDR3 size: 18 residues. CDR1 SGDLS and CDR2 YYNGEE come from the germline V gene. CDR3: CASSVSLAGGRDYNEQFF. The CDR3 DNA reads TGTGCCAGCAGCGTATCCCTAGCGGGGGGCCGGGACTACAATGAGCAGTTCTTC.

This chain joins TRBV29-1 and TRBJ2-2, with 7 bases aligning to TRBD1. The germline V gene encodes CDR1 SQVTM and CDR2 ANQGSEA. J was trimmed by 5 bases and V by 7 bases; bases with no gene match: 4. The CDR3 runs to 12 residues. The CDR3, as DNA: TGCAGCGGGTGGGGACAGACCGGGGAGCTGTTTTTT. It yields the protein CSGWGQTGELFF.

The rearrangement uses TRBV10-3 and TRBJ2-7; 11 nucleotides align to TRBD1. V trimming: 3 bases; J trimming: 5 bases; junction bases outside the gene matches: 9. This CDR3 contains 16 residues. Germline V lookup: CDR1 ENHRY, CDR2 SYGVKD. The CDR3 coding sequence is TGTGCCATCAGTGAAGTGGGGACAGGGGGTTCCGACGAGCAGTACTTC. This translates into CAISEVGTGGSDEQYF.

The J gene is TRBJ1-1, the V gene TRBV6-6, with D tentatively TRBD1 (5 bases). From germline, CDR1 is MNHNY and CDR2 SVGAGI (reference sequence). The V gene lost 5 bases and the J gene lost 1 base, with 14 bases spanning the gap. The CDR3 spans 15 residues. CDR3 protein: CASSRGSDGNTEAFF. The CDR3 DNA follows: TGTGCCAGCAGTCGGGGGTCGGACGGGAACACTGAAGCTTTCTTT.